The 21 T cell receptor beta chains presented below share a single source sample, sequenced in a study of response to subunit inactivated influenza vaccine. TCRdb fed the RT-PCR reads into MiXCR, producing one record per CDR3 protein. The sample lists hundreds of thousands of distinct CDR3 sequences; around a sixth were seen once. This specimen was PBMCs from blood, taken less than 13 days after vaccination. The origin of the receptors is a man in his fifties who received an inactivated influenza vaccine.

The gene calls are TRBV18 and TRBJ2-3, with TRBD2 identical over 9 bases. Per the germline V gene, CDR1 is KGHSH and CDR2 is LQKENI. The junction had 9 bases not matched to a gene; V was cut back by 6 bases and J by 2 bases. The CDR3 runs to 16 residues. CDR3 sequence: CASSQMTSGNTDTQYF. The DNA of the CDR3 is TGTGCCAGCTCTCAAATGACTAGCGGAAACACAGATACGCAGTATTTT.

This clonotype was counted once. This chain connects TRBV28 to TRBJ2-3; D is possibly TRBD1 or TRBD2 (6 bases each). This CDR3 is built from 17 residues. CDR1 is MDHEN, CDR2 SYDVKM, per germline. V was cut by 6 bases and J by 0 bases, with 19 bases left in between. CDR3 nucleotides: TGTGCCAGCAGCCCACAAGTTGGGGGGCGGAGCACAGATACGCAGTATTTT. This gives the protein CASSPQVGGRSTDTQYF.

This sequence joins TRBV7-7 and TRBJ2-5, with TRBD2 identical over 9 bases. CDR3 length: 14 residues. Germline V gene sequence: CDR1 SSHAT, CDR2 FNYEAQ (reference sequence). After removal of 4 bases from V and 5 bases from J, the junction contained 5 bases not matched to a gene. The CDR3 reads CASSSTSGEETQYF. CDR3 sequence (DNA): TGTGCCAGCAGCTCGACTAGCGGTGAGGAGACCCAGTACTTC.

The chain couples TRBV6-5 to TRBJ2-3; D is possibly TRBD2 (5 bases). Germline V gene sequence: CDR1 MNHEY, CDR2 SVGAGI. Trimming took 0 bases from V and 2 from J, leaving 18 bases between them. CDR3 size: 18 residues. CDR3 in amino acids: CASSYSVLARRPTDTQYF. Written as DNA, the CDR3 is TGTGCCAGCAGTTACTCCGTTTTAGCGCGACGCCCCACAGATACGCAGTATTTT.

This clonotype was observed a few times. The chain joins TRBV7-9 to TRBJ1-1; 10 bases align to TRBD1. With V trimmed by 5 bases and J by 1 base, 10 bases remained unmatched. CDR3 size: 17 residues. Germline loops: CDR1 SEHNR, CDR2 FQNEAQ (reference sequence). CDR3 nucleotide sequence: TGTGCCAGCAGCCCAAGGGACAGGGGCTTCGAGAACACTGAAGCTTTCTTT. Translating it yields CASSPRDRGFENTEAFF. The full variable domain, completed using reference TRBV7-9 and TRBJ1-1, is DTGVSQNPRHKITKRGQNVTFRCDPISEHNRLYWYRQTLGQGPEFLTYFQNEAQLEKSRLLSDRFSAERPKGSFSTLEIQRTEQGDSAMYLCASSPRDRGFENTEAFFGQGTRLTVV.

The chain couples TRBV7-2 to TRBJ1-2, with 7 positions matching TRBD1. The CDR3 consists of 13 residues. The V segment lost 6 bases and the J segment 2 bases; nucleotides outside the gene matches: 3. CDR1 is SGHTA, CDR2 FQGNSA, per germline. The CDR3 nucleotides read TGTGCCAGCAGGGACAGGTTAAACTATGGCTACACCTTC. It codes for CASRDRLNYGYTF.

This clonotype was seen many times. The gene calls are TRBV6-1 and TRBJ1-4; TRBD1 matches at 7 bases. Per the germline V gene, CDR1 is MNHNS and CDR2 is SASEGT. The CDR3 length is 16 residues. Trimming at V came to 4 bases and at J to 7 bases, leaving 12 bases not matched to a gene. This chain's CDR3 is CASSVEQGTGVEKLFF. The CDR3 coding sequence is TGTGCCAGCAGTGTAGAACAGGGGACGGGAGTTGAAAAACTGTTTTTT.

This sequence joins TRBV3-1 and TRBJ2-7; 8 bases map to TRBD2. The CDR3 is made up of 17 amino acids. The V gene's germline CDR1 is LGHDT and CDR2 YNNKEL (reference sequence). With 3 bases clipped from V and 5 bases from J, the junction kept 15 bases outside the gene matches. CDR3 DNA: TGTGCCAGCAGCCAGTTACTATCCGGGACTAGTCTCGACGAGCAGTACTTC. This translates into CASSQLLSGTSLDEQYF.

The chain recombines TRBV9 with TRBJ2-3, with D unresolved. This CDR3 spans 15 amino acids. Per the germline V gene, CDR1 is SGDLS and CDR2 is YYNGEE. V lost 0 bases and J lost 0, with 8 bases in between. The CDR3 DNA reads TGTGCCAGCAGCGTAGCGGCTGGTAGCACAGATACGCAGTATTTT. As protein: CASSVAAGSTDTQYF.

This clonotype was seen a handful of times. The rearrangement joins TRBV3-1 to TRBJ1-2, with 9 nucleotides matching TRBD1. Trimming removed 1 base from V and 5 bases from J; junction bases left unmatched: 2. CDR1 and CDR2 from the germline V gene are LGHDT and YNNKEL (reference sequence). The CDR3 is 14 residues long. The CDR3 protein is CASSQGGTGYGYTF. CDR3 in DNA: TGTGCCAGCAGCCAAGGCGGGACAGGGTATGGCTACACCTTC.

This clonotype was picked up a small number of times. The J gene is TRBJ2-1, the V gene TRBV5-1; D perhaps matches TRBD1 (6 bases). CDR3 length: 16 residues. The germline CDR1 and CDR2 sequences are SGHRS and YFSETQ. The V and J ends lost 0 bases and 0 bases respectively, with 10 bases between them. DNA of the CDR3: TGCGCCAGCAGCTTGGTTGGACAGAGCTCCTACAATGAGCAGTTCTTC. Translation: CASSLVGQSSYNEQFF. Together with reference TRBV5-1 and TRBJ2-1, the CDR3 gives the full variable domain: KAGVTQTPRYLIKTRGQQVTLSCSPISGHRSVSWYQQTPGQGLQFLFEYFSETQRNKGNFPGRFSGRQFSNSRSEMNVSTLELGDSALYLCASSLVGQSSYNEQFFGPGTRLTVL.

In this sample, this clonotype turned up a few times. This rearrangement joins TRBV7-2 to TRBJ2-3; D is ambiguous. Trimming stripped 3 bases from V and 2 bases from J, with 9 bases between. Germline V gene data show CDR1 as SGHTA and CDR2 as FQGNSA. CDR3 size: 14 residues. The CDR3: CASSFDFLTDTQYF. For the CDR3, the DNA is TGTGCCAGCAGCTTCGATTTCCTCACAGATACGCAGTATTTT.

This clonotype was detected many times. The gene calls are TRBV12-3 or TRBV12-4 and TRBJ1-4; the D is unclear. V was pared by 5 bases and J by 7 bases, with 11 bases between. This CDR3 is built from 13 residues. The CDR3 nucleotides are TGTGCCAGCAGTCCCAGTGCTTTTGAAAAACTGTTTTTT. This gives the protein CASSPSAFEKLFF.

This clonotype was detected a few times. V usage is TRBV20-1 and J usage is TRBJ1-2; D is unresolved. In germline, CDR1 is DFQATT, CDR2 SNEGSKA (reference sequence). This CDR3 is 14 amino acids long. V was trimmed by 5 bases and J by 2 bases, leaving 15 bases between them. Written as DNA, the CDR3 is TGCAGTGCTCCCGTTACAGCCCGGAACTATGGCTACACCTTC. Translation gives CSAPVTARNYGYTF.

This clonotype occurred a few times. J is TRBJ2-3 and V is TRBV4-3; 8 bases fit TRBD2. V lost 1 base and J lost 2; bases outside the gene matches: 2. The CDR3 is made up of 15 amino acids. Germline V lookup: CDR1 LGHNA, CDR2 YSLEER. Here the CDR3 DNA reads TGCGCCAGCAGCCAAGGGACTAGCTTCACAGATACGCAGTATTTT. Translation: CASSQGTSFTDTQYF.

V and J are TRBV9 and TRBJ2-1; D might be TRBD1 or TRBD2, each matching 6 bases. The CDR3 consists of 14 residues. Trimming cost V 4 bases and J 14 bases, with 22 bases left between them. Looked up from germline, CDR1 is SGDLS and CDR2 is YYNGEE. DNA of the CDR3: TGTGCCAGCAGCTGCCGGGGGCGGGGTAAATGGGAGTTCTTC. Encoded protein: CASSCRGRGKWEFF.

This clonotype was observed a few times. The V and J genes are TRBV29-1 and TRBJ2-3, with 7 bases matching TRBD2. CDR3 length: 14 residues. J gave up 4 bases and V 4 bases, and 8 bases lay outside the gene matches. The germline V gene has CDR1 SQVTM and CDR2 ANQGSEA. CDR3 sequence reads: CSVGAGRGADTQYF. The DNA for the CDR3 is TGCAGCGTTGGGGCGGGGAGGGGCGCAGATACGCAGTATTTT.

V gene TRBV29-1 combines with J gene TRBJ1-1; perhaps TRBD1 as D (5 bases). Germline V gives CDR1 SQVTM, CDR2 ANQGSEA. The ends were cut back, 2 bases at V and 1 base at J, with 11 bases in the middle. The CDR3 runs to 14 residues. CDR3 sequence (DNA): TGCAGCGTTGAACTTTGGGGGAGGAACACTGAAGCTTTCTTT. Amino acid sequence: CSVELWGRNTEAFF.

The chain uses TRBV20-1 and TRBJ2-1; tentatively, D is TRBD2 (6 bases). The length of the CDR3 is 17 residues. Trimming took 0 bases from V and 0 from J, leaving 15 bases between them. Germline CDR1 reads DFQATT; CDR2 reads SNEGSKA (reference sequence). CDR3 residues: CSARDPMGGTSYNEQFF. CDR3 DNA sequence: TGCAGTGCTAGAGACCCCATGGGCGGGACCTCCTACAATGAGCAGTTCTTC.

This chain joins TRBV18 and TRBJ1-2; D not resolved. The germline V and J ends were trimmed by 8 bases and 5 bases, with 9 bases remaining between them. This CDR3 spans 11 amino acids. Germline CDR1 reads KGHSH; CDR2 reads LQKENI. This CDR3 reads CASAEGYGYTF. Written as DNA, the CDR3 is TGTGCCAGCGCCGAAGGGTATGGCTACACCTTC.

The rearrangement joins TRBV9 to TRBJ2-3; the D gene is possibly TRBD1 (5 bases). V lost 1 base, J lost 1 base, and 10 bases lay in between. The CDR3 runs 15 residues. CDR1 and CDR2 from the germline V gene are SGDLS and YYNGEE. The CDR3 bases are TGTGCCAGCAGCGTACAGGGTAAGGGCACAGATACGCAGTATTTT. The encoded protein is CASSVQGKGTDTQYF.